Listed below are T cell receptor beta chains from one sample, sequenced in a study of Ad26.COV2.S vaccination and SARS-CoV-2 variants. TCRdb's table, derived via immunoSEQ multiplex PCR, lists solely in-frame clones and lacks some. The sample carries about 440,000 clones, 80% to 95% recorded once. The starting material was peripheral blood, obtained in a trial of Ad26.COV2.S vaccine versus placebo. The receptors shown here come from a person aged 18 to 65 who received the Ad26.COV2.S COVID-19 vaccine or a placebo. The CDR3 runs from the conserved cysteine through the conserved F or W. A D gene is named only where the DNA matches it firmly. Clone size is not always given. Where it is, it says once, few, many or a class for expanded clones.

V,D,J,size,CDR3,DNA
TRBV6-1,NA,TRBJ2-1,NA,CASSELGYNEQFF,TGTGCCAGCAGTGAATTGGGGTACAATGAGCAGTTCTTC
TRBV6-2/TRBV6-3,NA,TRBJ2-7,few,CASSYSGLLLSYEQYF,TGTGCCAGCAGTTACTCGGGTCTACTTTTAAGCTACGAGCAGTACTTC
TRBV18,TRBD2,TRBJ2-7,NA,CASSRLAGASSHEQYF,TGTGCCAGCTCACGGCTAGCGGGTGCATCGTCCCACGAGCAGTACTTC
TRBV5-4,TRBD2,TRBJ2-3,NA,CASSLAFTSGRGTSTDTQYF,TGTGCCAGCAGCTTGGCCTTTACTAGCGGGAGGGGAACTAGCACAGATACGCAGTATTTT
TRBV29-1,NA,TRBJ1-5,NA,CSVGRGQNQPQHF,TGCAGCGTGGGGAGGGGTCAGAATCAGCCCCAGCATTTT
TRBV15,NA,TRBJ1-3,once,CATSRDRTERNTIYF,TGTGCCACCAGCAGAGACCGGACGGAAAGAAACACCATATATTTT
TRBV7-9,NA,TRBJ2-6,NA,CASSLGEYPGGSGANVLTF,TGTGCCAGCAGCTTAGGGGAGTACCCAGGGGGGTCTGGGGCCAACGTCCTGACTTTC
TRBV25-1,NA,TRBJ2-3,NA,CASSVGDTQYF,TGTGCCAGCAGTGTAGGGGACACGCAGTATTTT
TRBV27,NA,TRBJ2-7,NA,CASSLSGYEQYF,TGTGCCAGCAGTTTATCAGGCTACGAGCAGTACTTC
TRBV2,NA,TRBJ1-6,NA,CASSLRQAGNSPLHF,TGTGCCAGCAGTCTTAGACAGGCGGGGAATTCACCCCTCCACTTT
TRBV6-2/TRBV6-3,NA,TRBJ2-7,NA,CASSYSPGSVYEQYF,TGTGCCAGCAGTTACTCACCGGGGAGCGTCTACGAGCAGTACTTC
TRBV6-5,TRBD1,TRBJ1-3,NA,CASSYTGQSSGNTIYF,TGTGCCAGCAGTTACACGGGACAGTCCTCTGGAAACACCATATATTTT
TRBV3-1/TRBV3-2,TRBD2,TRBJ2-1,NA,CASSQLGTTYNEQFF,TGTGCCAGCAGCCAATTGGGGACTACCTACAATGAGCAGTTCTTC
TRBV7-9,NA,TRBJ2-1,NA,CASSSHPRISYNEQFF,TGTGCCAGCAGCTCACACCCCCGCATCTCCTACAATGAGCAGTTCTTC
TRBV4-1,TRBD1,TRBJ1-4,NA,CASSQVRGPNEKLFF,TGCGCCAGCAGCCAAGTTAGGGGGCCTAATGAAAAACTGTTTTTT
TRBV28,NA,TRBJ2-7,NA,CASSSRREQYF,TGTGCCAGCAGTTCCCGCCGCGAGCAGTACTTC
TRBV11-2,TRBD1,TRBJ1-2,NA,CASSFGTDYGYTF,TGTGCCAGCAGCTTCGGGACAGACTATGGCTACACCTTC
TRBV7-2,NA,TRBJ1-4,NA,CASSVSIWGPEKLFF,TGTGCCAGCAGCGTTAGCATATGGGGGCCAGAAAAACTGTTTTTT
TRBV27,NA,TRBJ1-5,NA,CASSSGRGWPQHF,TGTGCCAGCAGTTCGGGTCGTGGATGGCCCCAGCATTTT
TRBV29-1,NA,TRBJ2-3,NA,CSLEAAYTDTQYF,TGCAGCCTGGAGGCAGCTTACACAGATACGCAGTATTTT
TRBV5-1,NA,TRBJ1-1,once,CASSSYTSMNTEAFF,TGCGCCAGCAGCTCCTACACAAGCATGAACACTGAAGCTTTCTTT
TRBV6-2/TRBV6-3,TRBD2,TRBJ2-1,NA,CASSYSAASGSSDEQFF,TGTGCCAGCAGTTACTCGGCGGCTAGCGGGAGTAGCGATGAGCAGTTCTTC
TRBV15,TRBD1,TRBJ2-7,NA,CATSSADGTGSYEQYF,TGTGCCACCAGCAGTGCAGACGGGACAGGCTCCTACGAGCAGTACTTC
TRBV9,TRBD1,TRBJ1-2,NA,CASSGQGSNYGYTF,TGTGCCAGCAGCGGACAGGGCTCTAACTATGGCTACACCTTC
TRBV2,TRBD2,TRBJ2-2,NA,CASSLRLAGDTGELFF,TGTGCCAGCAGTCTCAGACTAGCGGGAGATACCGGGGAGCTGTTTTTT
TRBV19,NA,TRBJ1-4,NA,CASSLGAEKLFF,TGTGCCAGTAGCCTCGGGGCAGAAAAACTGTTTTTT
TRBV7-2,NA,TRBJ2-7,NA,CASEFGVGLSEQYF,TGTGCCAGCGAGTTTGGAGTAGGTCTCTCCGAGCAGTACTTC
TRBV19,NA,TRBJ2-1,NA,CASRRTISSYNEQFF,TGTGCCAGTAGAAGAACAATTAGCTCCTACAATGAGCAGTTCTTC
TRBV18,NA,TRBJ1-5,NA,CASSPRGGNQPQHF,TGTGCCAGCTCACCACGGGGAGGAAATCAGCCCCAGCATTTT
TRBV5-1,TRBD1,TRBJ2-7,NA,CASSAGTGPSYEQYF,TGCGCCAGCAGCGCCGGGACAGGACCCTCCTACGAGCAGTACTTC
TRBV7-2,NA,TRBJ2-7,NA,CASSLWGPRAHEQYF,TGTGCCAGCAGCTTGTGGGGGCCCAGGGCCCACGAGCAGTACTTC
TRBV4-1,TRBD1,TRBJ1-5,NA,CASSQVEGAQPQHF,TGCGCCAGCAGCCAAGTCGAGGGGGCTCAGCCCCAGCATTTT
TRBV29-1,NA,TRBJ2-5,NA,CSVRQYQETQYF,TGCAGCGTTCGACAGTATCAAGAGACCCAGTACTTC
TRBV19,TRBD1,TRBJ1-4,NA,CASTRTGPNEKLFF,TGTGCCTCCACCCGGACAGGCCCTAATGAAAAACTGTTTTTT
TRBV10-3,TRBD2,TRBJ2-7,NA,CAISGGWGTSGLSYEQYF,TGTGCCATCAGTGGAGGTTGGGGGACTAGCGGGCTCTCCTACGAGCAGTACTTC
TRBV7-2,NA,TRBJ2-3,NA,CASSPWISSTDTQYF,TGTGCCAGCAGCCCGTGGATTTCTAGCACAGATACGCAGTATTTT
TRBV6-2/TRBV6-3,TRBD1,TRBJ2-1,NA,CASSYYSGTGGNEQFF,TGTGCCAGCAGTTACTATTCCGGGACAGGAGGCAATGAGCAGTTCTTC
TRBV18,NA,TRBJ2-7,few,CASSPPDNYEQYF,TGTGCCAGCTCACCCCCCGACAACTACGAGCAGTACTTC
TRBV7-2,NA,TRBJ1-6,NA,CASSRDIGSPLHF,TGTGCCAGCAGCCGGGACATCGGCTCACCCCTCCACTTT
TRBV6-6,NA,TRBJ2-1,once,CASTLNSWLVGNEQFF,TGTGCCAGCACCCTAAATAGCTGGTTGGTAGGGAATGAGCAGTTCTTC
TRBV21-1,NA,TRBJ2-7,NA,CASSRAGTSGTRRGSYEQYF,TGTGCCAGCAGCCGGGCCGGGACTAGCGGAACAAGGAGGGGCTCCTACGAGCAGTACTTC
TRBV14,NA,TRBJ1-1,NA,CASSPTGLNTEAFF,TGTGCCAGCAGCCCTACAGGGCTCAACACTGAAGCTTTCTTT
TRBV9,NA,TRBJ2-3,NA,CASSSGPAYTDTQYF,TGTGCCAGCAGTTCCGGCCCCGCTTACACAGATACGCAGTATTTT
TRBV20-1,NA,TRBJ2-7,NA,CSASGSSYEQYF,TGCAGTGCTAGTGGCAGCTCCTACGAGCAGTACTTC
TRBV30,TRBD2,TRBJ2-7,few,CAWRAGGTYEQYF,TGTGCCTGGAGGGCGGGAGGAACCTACGAGCAGTACTTC
TRBV24-1,TRBD2,TRBJ2-1,once,CATSDDDGLAGVVDEQFF,TGTGCCACCAGTGATGACGACGGACTAGCGGGAGTGGTAGATGAGCAGTTCTTC
TRBV27,NA,TRBJ2-2,NA,CASSLITGPPGELFF,TGTGCCAGCAGTTTAATTACAGGGCCTCCCGGGGAGCTGTTTTTT
TRBV19,NA,TRBJ2-7,NA,CAAGDRGSYEQYF,TGTGCCGCAGGGGACCGGGGCTCCTACGAGCAGTACTTC
TRBV24-1,NA,TRBJ1-5,NA,CATSGGGTGNQPQHF,TGTGCCACCAGTGGTGGGGGAACGGGCAATCAGCCCCAGCATTTT
TRBV4-2,NA,TRBJ2-2,once,CASSQESSATGELFF,TGTGCCAGCAGCCAAGAGTCTAGCGCTACCGGGGAGCTGTTTTTT
TRBV28,NA,TRBJ1-2,NA,CASSLEDTLLGYTF,TGTGCCAGCAGTTTGGAGGACACTCTTTTGGGCTACACCTTC
TRBV27,NA,TRBJ1-4,NA,CASSLVLGAGEKLFF,TGTGCCAGCAGTTTAGTCTTGGGGGCAGGGGAAAAACTGTTTTTT
TRBV7-4,NA,TRBJ2-7,NA,CASSLVPLFGSSYEQYF,TGTGCCAGCAGCTTAGTTCCTCTATTTGGAAGCTCCTACGAGCAGTACTTC
TRBV12-3/TRBV12-4,NA,TRBJ2-7,NA,CASSLWGSYEQYF,TGTGCCAGCAGTTTGTGGGGTTCCTACGAGCAGTACTTC